The 11 T cell receptor beta chains below come from one sample, sequenced in a study of metastatic and nonmetastatic thyroid tumors. None of the patients had undergone any treatment ahead of thyroid surgery. TCRdb called clones again from the PCR reads with MiXCR. The sample comprises roughly 18,000 clones, 34% of which are singletons, and 10% rests with the top ten. The sample was tumor tissue. These TCRs come from a male donor with papillary thyroid cancer or a benign thyroid nodule (not recorded which). Some clones in this sample may be carry-over from other donors' samples.

The chain couples TRBV20-1 to TRBJ1-5; TRBD1 is a possible D gene (6 bases). The V and J ends lost 3 bases and 0 bases respectively, with 15 bases between them. Germline V gene lookup returns CDR1 DFQATT and CDR2 SNEGSKA (reference sequence). The CDR3 is 16 amino acids. This chain's CDR3 is CSASQSDRSSNQPQHF. In DNA form, the CDR3 reads TGCAGTGCTAGCCAATCCGACAGGTCTAGCAATCAGCCCCAGCATTTT.

This clone occurred a few times. J is TRBJ2-7 and V is TRBV28; D gene ambiguous. Germline CDR1 MDHEN, CDR2 SYDVKM. Trimming pared 4 bases from V and 0 bases from J, leaving 10 bases between. This CDR3 is 14 amino acids long. This chain's CDR3 is CASSSLFGSYEQYF. CDR3 in DNA: TGTGCCAGCAGTTCTTTGTTTGGCTCCTACGAGCAGTACTTC.

This chain joins TRBV11-2 and TRBJ2-3, with D perhaps matching TRBD1 (7 bases). The CDR3 length is 15 residues. CDR1 and CDR2 from the germline V gene are SGHAT and FQNNGV. V lost 7 bases and J lost 2, with 16 bases in between. CDR3 nucleotides: TGTGCCAGCAACAGGGGACTTCTTATCACAGATACGCAGTATTTT. Its protein product is CASNRGLLITDTQYF.

By its share, this clone is medium-sized (0.01 to 0.1%). This chain uses TRBV12-3 or TRBV12-4 with TRBJ2-7; 12 bases are a match to TRBD2. The J segment lost 3 bases and the V segment lost 6 bases, leaving 6 bases of the junction unmatched. This CDR3 contains 15 residues. The CDR3 DNA reads TGTGCCAGCAGCTCTACGACTAGCGGGAGCTACGAGCAGTACTTC. Residues: CASSSTTSGSYEQYF.

Worth noting for this clone: Its ends do not fully match the called genes, so a read error is possible. The chain carries TRBV7-2 and TRBJ1-1; no clear D. The CDR3 sequence is 13 residues long. Germline CDR1 is SGHTA and CDR2 is FQGNSA. The CDR3 region has the DNA TGTGCCAGCAGCCTCACAGTTGTGACTGAAGCTCTATTT. The encoded protein is CASSLTVVTEALF.

This clone was seen repeatedly, ten times or more. V usage is TRBV9 and J usage is TRBJ1-3, with TRBD1 as a possible D gene (5 bases). The ends were cut back, 4 bases at V and 0 bases at J, with 17 bases in the middle. Germline assignment: CDR1 SGDLS and CDR2 YYNGEE. This CDR3 contains 17 residues. CDR3 in DNA: TGTGCCAGCAGCTCAGGGATTGAGGTTGTCTCTGGAAACACCATATATTTT. It is translated as CASSSGIEVVSGNTIYF.

This clone was seen only a few times. This chain joins TRBV10-3 and TRBJ2-1, with D possibly being TRBD1 or TRBD2 (6 bases each). Germline lookup yields CDR1 ENHRY and CDR2 SYGVKD. The V end was cut by 6 bases, the J end by 6 bases, with 18 bases between. The CDR3 covers 15 residues. CDR3 region: CAIRQDKGGRNEQFF. The CDR3 bases are TGTGCCATCAGGCAAGACAAAGGGGGGCGCAATGAGCAGTTCTTC.

The chain carries TRBV20-1 and TRBJ2-7; D not resolved. The CDR3 runs to 11 residues. Trimming cost V 6 bases and J 3 bases, with 9 bases left between them. Germline V gene sequence: CDR1 DFQATT, CDR2 SNEGSKA (reference sequence). The CDR3 loop reads CSAVGLYEQYF. Here the CDR3 DNA reads TGCAGTGCCGTCGGGCTCTACGAGCAGTACTTC.

The sample holds many counts of this clone. This may stem from a read error, because a much larger clone lies one nucleotide away. Additional DNA sequences in this sample encode the identical CDR3. The V and J genes are TRBV6-1 and TRBJ1-1; the match to TRBD1 covers 8 bases. This CDR3 has 15 residues. Germline V lookup: CDR1 MNHNS, CDR2 SASEGT. For the CDR3, the DNA is TGTGCCAGCAGTGCTTCGGGACAGGTCAACACCGAAGCTTTCTTT. It is translated as CASSASGQVNTEAFF.

The chain combines TRBV24-1 with TRBJ2-3; D is unresolved. V gave up 3 bases and J gave up 1 base, with 13 bases separating them. In germline, CDR1 is KGHDR, CDR2 SFDVKD. The CDR3 loop spans 16 amino acids. The CDR3 DNA is TGTGCCACCAGTGATCTCAGTTTTGGAGGCACAGATACGCAGTATTTT. It is translated as CATSDLSFGGTDTQYF.

The sample holds many counts of this clone. J is TRBJ2-3 and V is TRBV24-1; 7 nucleotides match TRBD2. CDR3 size: 16 residues. Germline V gene data show CDR1 as KGHDR and CDR2 as SFDVKD. Trimming removed 4 bases from V and 4 bases from J; junction bases left unmatched: 10. The CDR3 DNA is TGTGCCACCAGTGACCCGCGGGAGCCAAGGGCAGATACGCAGTATTTT. It specifies CATSDPREPRADTQYF.